This entry lists 15 T cell receptor beta chains sequenced from one sample in a study of control samples from healthy donors and cancer patients. Assay used: immunoSEQ multiplex PCR; TCRdb lists only in-frame clones, some missing. The repertoire includes roughly 120,000 clones, approximately 93% of them detected once, and roughly 2.6% sits in the top ten. Source material: blood. These receptors all stem from a man aged 25-40 years in good health.

The chain combines TRBV27 with TRBJ1-6, with TRBD1 as a possible D gene (5 bases). The CDR3 is made up of 16 amino acids. From germline, CDR1 is MNHEY and CDR2 SMNVEV (reference sequence). The germline V and J ends were trimmed by 2 bases and 5 bases, with 13 bases remaining between them. CDR3 bases: TGTGCCAGCAGTTTAGTAGGAGGGGCTCATAATTCACCCCTCCACTTT. Residues: CASSLVGGAHNSPLHF.

The chain carries TRBV9 and TRBJ2-1; D is ambiguous. CDR1 SGDLS and CDR2 YYNGEE come from the germline V gene. The CDR3 is 12 amino acids. V was trimmed by 0 bases and J by 13 bases, leaving 11 bases between them. The DNA for the CDR3 is TGTGCCAGCAGCGTAGAGGAGCCACCTCAGTTCTTC. It yields the protein CASSVEEPPQFF.

This chain joins TRBV25-1 and TRBJ1-3, with D possibly TRBD1 on 6 matching bases. CDR1 and CDR2 from the germline V gene are MGHDK and SYGVNS. The CDR3 consists of 16 residues. The germline V and J ends were trimmed by 0 bases and 3 bases, with 12 bases remaining between them. The CDR3 loop reads CASSEYGGPGGNTIYF. The CDR3 DNA sequence: TGTGCCAGCAGTGAATATGGGGGGCCGGGTGGAAACACCATATATTTT. Combining the CDR3 with reference TRBV25-1 and TRBJ1-3 gives the whole variable domain EADIYQTPRYLVIGTGKKITLECSQTMGHDKMYWYQQDPGMELHLIHYSYGVNSTEKGDLSSESTVSRIRTEHFPLTLESARPSHTSQYLCASSEYGGPGGNTIYFGEGSWLTVV.

This clone was counted a single time. The V and J genes are TRBV2 and TRBJ2-2, with D possibly TRBD2 on 6 matching bases. The V end lost 3 bases, the J end lost 2 bases, and 16 bases lay between the germline ends. Germline assignment: CDR1 SNHLY and CDR2 FYNNEI. The CDR3 totals 17 residues. CDR3 DNA: TGTGCCAGCAGTGAGGGACTGATAGGTACTAACACCGGGGAGCTGTTTTTT. It is translated as CASSEGLIGTNTGELFF.

The rearrangement joins TRBV7-3 to TRBJ2-3, with D possibly called TRBD1 or TRBD2 (6 bases each). The CDR3 runs to 13 residues. Germline V gene data show CDR1 as SGHTA and CDR2 as FQGTGA. V was shortened by 3 bases and J by 10 bases, with 14 bases between the two germline ends. Here the CDR3 DNA reads TGTGCCAGCAGCTTCGGGGGTGAGGGGGCGCAGTATTTT. Its protein product is CASSFGGEGAQYF.

The V gene is TRBV9, the J gene TRBJ1-5; D ambiguous. Germline-derived CDR1 and CDR2 are SGDLS and YYNGEE. The CDR3 sequence is 14 residues long. The V end was cut by 0 bases, the J end by 1 base, with 5 bases between. The CDR3 DNA reads TGTGCCAGCAGCGTAGGGAGGAGCAATCAGCCCCAGCATTTT. This encodes CASSVGRSNQPQHF. The whole variable domain, remainder taken from reference TRBV9 and TRBJ1-5, is DSGVTQTPKHLITATGQRVTLRCSPRSGDLSVYWYQQSLDQGLQFLIQYYNGEERAKGNILERFSAQQFPDLHSELNLSSLELGDSALYFCASSVGRSNQPQHFGDGTRLSIL.

CDR3 loop: CASKPGQDNSPLHF. CDR3 bases: TGTGCCAGTAAACCGGGACAGGATAATTCACCCCTCCACTTT. The rearrangement joins TRBV19 to TRBJ1-6, with TRBD1 matching over 8 bases. This CDR3 region has 14 residues. Germline V gene sequence: CDR1 LNHDA, CDR2 SQIVND (reference sequence). V was clipped by 7 bases and J by 5 bases; unmatched bases: 4.

J is TRBJ1-6 and V is TRBV11-2, with D possibly TRBD1 on 6 matching bases. The CDR3 covers 14 residues. Trimming stripped 4 bases from V and 7 bases from J, with 11 bases between. Germline V gives CDR1 SGHAT, CDR2 FQNNGV. In DNA, the CDR3 is TGTGCCAGCAGCTCCAACAGGGCGAATTCACCCCTCCACTTT. It yields the protein CASSSNRANSPLHF.

V usage is TRBV14 and J usage is TRBJ1-1; D perhaps matches TRBD1 (6 bases). V was cut by 4 bases and J by 0 bases, with 15 bases left in between. The CDR3 is 16 amino acids. Germline values: CDR1 SGHDN, CDR2 FVKESK. The CDR3 bases are TGTGCCAGCAGCCGGGGGACCGGGACATTGAACACTGAAGCTTTCTTT. This translates into CASSRGTGTLNTEAFF.

This clone occurred a few times. The gene calls are TRBV7-9 and TRBJ2-1; D remains ambiguous. There are 12 residues in the CDR3. With 1 base removed from V and 8 bases from J, the gap between germline ends came to 6 bases. Germline values: CDR1 SEHNR, CDR2 FQNEAQ (reference sequence). This CDR3 reads CASSLDGDEQFF. The CDR3 nucleotides read TGTGCCAGCAGCTTAGATGGTGATGAGCAGTTCTTC.

The chain recombines TRBV9 with TRBJ2-7, with 9 bases fitting TRBD1. CDR3 size: 15 residues. The J segment lost 3 bases and the V segment lost 1 base, leaving 5 bases of the junction unmatched. CDR1 is SGDLS, CDR2 YYNGEE, per germline. CDR3: CASSVSTGGGYEQYF. The CDR3 nucleotides read TGTGCCAGCAGCGTATCGACAGGGGGAGGCTACGAGCAGTACTTC.

The chain recombines TRBV13 with TRBJ2-5, with D maybe TRBD1 (5 bases). V was shortened by 1 base and J by 5 bases, with 5 bases between the two germline ends. The CDR3 sequence is 12 residues long. From germline, CDR1 is PRHDT and CDR2 FYEKMQ (reference sequence). The CDR3 DNA is TGTGCCAGCAGCTTAGAGGGGGAGACCCAGTACTTC. This gives the protein CASSLEGETQYF.

J is TRBJ1-4 and V is TRBV6-6; D gene unclear. CDR1 and CDR2 (germline): MNHNY, SVGAGI (reference sequence). Trimming cost V 0 bases and J 8 bases, with 10 bases left between them. The CDR3 has 14 residues. The CDR3 DNA is TGTGCCAGCAGTTACTCGACTGGGGTGGAAAAACTGTTTTTT. It encodes CASSYSTGVEKLFF.

DNA for the CDR3: TGTGCCAGCAGCCAAGATATCTCCGGGGGGCTGAATTCACCCCTCCACTTT. Its protein is CASSQDISGGLNSPLHF. V gene TRBV3-1 (or the pseudogene TRBV3-2) combines with J gene TRBJ1-6; a possible D gene is TRBD1 (6 bases). Trimming removed 0 bases at V and 7 bases at J, with 16 bases between. The length of the CDR3 is 17 residues. Germline CDR1 is LGHDT and CDR2 is YNNKEL (reference sequence).

This clone was observed once. The gene calls are TRBV4-1 and TRBJ2-3; no firm D call. Germline values: CDR1 MGHRA, CDR2 YSYEKL. The CDR3 has 15 amino acids. Between the trimmed V and J ends, which lost 0 bases and 4 bases, there was a span of 11 bases. CDR3 protein: CASSQEGKSSDTQYF. CDR3 nucleotides: TGCGCCAGCAGCCAAGAGGGGAAGTCTTCAGATACGCAGTATTTT.